This T cell receptor (beta chain) was sequenced in a study of CXCR3-negative and CXCR3-positive naive CD8 T cells. The overall study: For each library, about 1.5 +/- 0.3 million TRB reads were obtained, 130 million to 150 million in total. Study results and limitations: Naive CXCR3-positive cells had TRB CDR3s more hydrophobic than those of CXCR3-negative naive cells.

The authors made the TRB cDNA libraries by 5' RACE using UMI labels. TCRdb re-called the 5' RACE reads and gives one entry per CDR3 protein, without DNA. The repertoire table contains 150,000 or so distinct CDR3 sequences. The CDR3 sequence is 14 residues long. Germline CDR1 and CDR2: SGHNT and YYREEE (reference sequence). On this clonotype itself: Its target is unknown.

The TCR sequence derives from a human donor in good health. Some clones in this sample may be carry-over from other donors' samples. This sequence joins TRBV5-4 and TRBJ1-1. Source material: naive CXCR3- CD8+ T cells from blood. Subset meaning: CD45RO-CCR7+CD27+CD95- naive CD8+ T cells lacking CXCR3 (TNR3-). CDR3 residues: CASSIDTVNTEAFF.